This T cell receptor beta chain was retrieved from a study of T cells in localized non-small cell lung cancer. Study-level points and caveats: The study found T cell clonality highest in uninvolved adjacent lung, above tumor.

About this clone: Antigen unknown.

The germline gives CDR1 SGHRS, CDR2 YFSETQ. The CDR3 runs to 16 residues. V dropped 0 bases and J dropped 3 bases, with 16 bases sitting between them. Method: immunoSEQ multiplex PCR; TCRdb's copy keeps in-frame clones and lacks some. The repertoire includes around 25,000 clones, about 86% of them detected once, and under 6.5% sits in the top ten. Source: peripheral blood, taken before any cancer treatment. The chain couples TRBV5-1 to TRBJ2-7, with unresolved D. The clonotype comes from a male donor aged 60 or over with stage II squamous cell lung carcinoma. DNA of the CDR3: TGCGCCAGCAGCTTGGATGTGGCAGGAAGAGGCTACGAGCAGTACTTC. This codes for CASSLDVAGRGYEQYF.